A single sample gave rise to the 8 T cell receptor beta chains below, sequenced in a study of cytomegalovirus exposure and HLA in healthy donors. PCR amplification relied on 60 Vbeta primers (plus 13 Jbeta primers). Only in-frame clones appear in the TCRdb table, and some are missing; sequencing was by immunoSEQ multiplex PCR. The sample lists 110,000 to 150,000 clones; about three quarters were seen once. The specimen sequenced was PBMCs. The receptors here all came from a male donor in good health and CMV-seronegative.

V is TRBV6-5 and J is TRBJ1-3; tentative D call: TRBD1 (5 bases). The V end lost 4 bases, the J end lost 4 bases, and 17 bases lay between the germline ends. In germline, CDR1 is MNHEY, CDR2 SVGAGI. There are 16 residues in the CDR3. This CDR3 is CASSWGRRGKGNTIYF. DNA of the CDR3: TGTGCCAGCAGTTGGGGAAGGAGGGGCAAAGGAAACACCATATATTTT.

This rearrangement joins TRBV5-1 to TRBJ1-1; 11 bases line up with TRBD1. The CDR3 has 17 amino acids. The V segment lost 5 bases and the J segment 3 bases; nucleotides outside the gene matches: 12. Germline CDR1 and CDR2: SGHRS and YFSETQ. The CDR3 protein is CASRPRGQGAADTEAFF. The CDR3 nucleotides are TGCGCCAGCAGGCCCCGTGGACAGGGGGCGGCGGACACTGAAGCTTTCTTT.

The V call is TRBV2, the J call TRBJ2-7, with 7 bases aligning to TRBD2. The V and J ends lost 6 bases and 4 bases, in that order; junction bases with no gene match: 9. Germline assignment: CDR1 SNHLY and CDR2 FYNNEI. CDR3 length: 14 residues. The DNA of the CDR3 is TGTGCCAGCAGATATGGCGGGGGACCTTACGAGCAGTACTTC. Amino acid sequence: CASRYGGGPYEQYF.

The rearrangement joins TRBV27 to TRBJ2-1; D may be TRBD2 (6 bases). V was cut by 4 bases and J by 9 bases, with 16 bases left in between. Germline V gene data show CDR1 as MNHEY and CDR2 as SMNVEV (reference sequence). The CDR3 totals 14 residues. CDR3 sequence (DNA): TGTGCCAGCAGTTACCTGACTAGTAAGGCTGAGCAGTTCTTC. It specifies CASSYLTSKAEQFF.

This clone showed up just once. In DNA form, the CDR3 reads TGTGCCAGCAGCCAGGGCCAAGAGACCCAGTACTTC. Translating it yields CASSQGQETQYF. V gene TRBV7-9 combines with J gene TRBJ2-5, with a weak D call TRBD1 (5 bases). The CDR3 runs to 12 residues. V shed 5 bases and J shed 1 base, with 5 bases lying between them. Germline V gives CDR1 SEHNR, CDR2 FQNEAQ (reference sequence).

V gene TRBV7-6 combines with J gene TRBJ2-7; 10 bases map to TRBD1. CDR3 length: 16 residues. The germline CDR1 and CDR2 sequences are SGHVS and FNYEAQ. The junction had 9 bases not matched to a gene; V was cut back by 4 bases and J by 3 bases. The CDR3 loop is CASSSASRTGGYEQYF. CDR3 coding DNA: TGTGCCAGCAGCTCGGCCTCCAGGACAGGGGGCTACGAGCAGTACTTC.

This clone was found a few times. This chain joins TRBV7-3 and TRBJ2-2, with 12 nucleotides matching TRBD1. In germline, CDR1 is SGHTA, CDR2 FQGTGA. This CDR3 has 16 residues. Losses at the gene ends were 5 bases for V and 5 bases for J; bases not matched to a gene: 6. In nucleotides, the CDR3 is TGTGCCAGCAGCCCGGGACAGGGGGCGGTGACCGGGGAGCTGTTTTTT. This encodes CASSPGQGAVTGELFF.

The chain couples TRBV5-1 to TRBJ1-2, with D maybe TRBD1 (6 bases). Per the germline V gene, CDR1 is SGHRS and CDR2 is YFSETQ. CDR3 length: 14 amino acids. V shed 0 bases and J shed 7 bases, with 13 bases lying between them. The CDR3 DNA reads TGCGCCAGCAGCTTGGCCTCAGGGGAGGGTGGCTACACCTTC. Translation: CASSLASGEGGYTF.